The clone carrying this T cell receptor (beta chain) occurred many times. Treg sorting used a CD4+CD25+CD127-/low gate. TCRdb redid the calling of the 5' RACE reads with MiXCR, one entry per CDR3 protein. This table holds 32,000 or so distinct CDR3 sequences, about a quarter found once. Sequencing was done on a sample of tumor-infiltrating Tregs sorted from the breast tumor. The receptor was derived from a female donor with breast cancer.

For the CDR3, the DNA is TGCGCCAGCAGCCACGGACTAGCGGGGTCCTACGAGCAGTACTTC. Encoded protein: CASSHGLAGSYEQYF. The chain joins TRBV5-1 to TRBJ2-7, with 12 bases fitting TRBD2. There are 15 residues in the CDR3. CDR1 and CDR2 (germline): SGHRS, YFSETQ. Trimming removed 4 bases from V and 1 base from J; junction bases left unmatched: 3.